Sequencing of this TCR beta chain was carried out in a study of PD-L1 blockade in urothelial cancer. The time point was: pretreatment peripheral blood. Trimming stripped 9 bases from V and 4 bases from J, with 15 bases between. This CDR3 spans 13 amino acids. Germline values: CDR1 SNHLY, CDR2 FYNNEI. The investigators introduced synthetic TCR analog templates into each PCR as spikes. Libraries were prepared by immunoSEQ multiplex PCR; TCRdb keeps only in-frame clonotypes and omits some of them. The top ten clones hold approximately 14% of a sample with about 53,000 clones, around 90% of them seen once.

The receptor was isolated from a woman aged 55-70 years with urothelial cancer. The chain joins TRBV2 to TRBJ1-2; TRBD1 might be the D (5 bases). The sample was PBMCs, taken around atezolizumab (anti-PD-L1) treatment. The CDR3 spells CASIQAKLYGYTF. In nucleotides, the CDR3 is TGTGCCAGTATACAGGCCAAGCTCTATGGCTACACCTTC.